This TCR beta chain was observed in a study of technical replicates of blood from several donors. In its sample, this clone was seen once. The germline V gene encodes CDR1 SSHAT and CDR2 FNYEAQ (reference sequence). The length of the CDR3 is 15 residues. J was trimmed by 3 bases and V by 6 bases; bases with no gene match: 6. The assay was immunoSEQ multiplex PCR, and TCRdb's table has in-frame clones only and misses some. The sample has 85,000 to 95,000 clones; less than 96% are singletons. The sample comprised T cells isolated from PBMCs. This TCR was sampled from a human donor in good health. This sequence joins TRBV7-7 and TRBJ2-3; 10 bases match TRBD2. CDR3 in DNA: TGTGCCAGCAGTCAAGCGGGAGGGCCAACAGATACGCAGTATTTT. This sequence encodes CASSQAGGPTDTQYF.